Presented here are 21 T cell receptor beta chains from one specimen sequenced in a study of cytomegalovirus exposure and HLA in healthy donors. It was with 60 Vbeta and 13 Jbeta primers that the PCR ran. Assay: immunoSEQ multiplex PCR; the TCRdb copy retains only in-frame clones and omits some. Found here are 150,000 to 200,000 clones, 80% of them singletons; the top ten hold around a tenth. The sequencing input was PBMCs. Receptors were obtained from a young man in good health and CMV-seropositive.

The V call is TRBV18, the J call TRBJ1-2; D might be TRBD1 (5 bases). The CDR3 runs 13 residues. CDR1 and CDR2 (germline): KGHSH, LQKENI. Trimming stripped 6 bases from V and 4 bases from J, with 12 bases between. This CDR3 is CASSPGQGYGYTF. CDR3 sequence (DNA): TGTGCCAGCTCCCCTGGACAAGGCTATGGCTACACCTTC.

The chain recombines TRBV15 with TRBJ2-1; 7 bases map to TRBD2. From germline, CDR1 is LNHNV and CDR2 YYDKDF (reference sequence). Germline trimming cut 0 bases from V and 9 bases from J; bases unmatched to any gene: 11. This CDR3 region has 16 residues. This CDR3 is CATSRDWGGAGAEQFF. For the CDR3, the DNA is TGTGCCACCAGCAGAGATTGGGGGGGTGCGGGCGCTGAGCAGTTCTTC. Using reference TRBV15 and TRBJ2-1 for the parts outside the CDR3, the full variable domain is DAMVIQNPRYQVTQFGKPVTLSCSQTLNHNVMYWYQQKSSQAPKLLFHYYDKDFNNEADTPDNFQSRRPNTSFCFLDIRSPGLGDTAMYLCATSRDWGGAGAEQFFGPGTRLTVL.

The J gene is TRBJ1-2, the V gene TRBV25-1, with 7 bases aligning to TRBD1. The CDR3 is 13 amino acids. Germline CDR1 reads MGHDK; CDR2 reads SYGVNS. The ends lost 10 bases at V and 8 bases at J; junction bases unmatched: 13. The CDR3 here is CAIDSGGLRGYTF. The CDR3 coding sequence is TGTGCCATCGACTCAGGGGGATTGAGAGGCTACACCTTC.

This clone was observed a handful of times. This chain links TRBV7-9 with TRBJ2-7; 11 bases agree with TRBD1. Losses at the gene ends were 7 bases for V and 6 bases for J; bases not matched to a gene: 5. CDR1 is SEHNR and CDR2 is FQNEAQ in the germline V gene (reference sequence). The CDR3 is 13 residues long. For the CDR3, the DNA is TGTGCCAGCACCCGGACAGGGGGCGGCGAGCAGTACTTC. Encoded protein: CASTRTGGGEQYF.

This clone appeared a few times. V gene TRBV28 combines with J gene TRBJ2-5; 7 bases map to TRBD2. The germline V gene has CDR1 MDHEN and CDR2 SYDVKM. The trim removed 5 bases at V and 5 bases at J, leaving 8 bases unmatched. The CDR3 length is 14 residues. The CDR3 sequence: CASSRAGEAETQYF. The CDR3 bases are TGTGCCAGCAGTCGCGCGGGAGAGGCTGAGACCCAGTACTTC.

V is TRBV6-1 and J is TRBJ1-5; a possible D gene is TRBD1 (6 bases). Germline V gene lookup returns CDR1 MNHNS and CDR2 SASEGT. The CDR3 runs to 15 residues. V gave up 4 bases and J gave up 7 bases, with 17 bases separating them. As DNA, the CDR3 is TGTGCCAGCAGTGCTTCCCTAGGGGGAAAGCAGCCCCAGCATTTT. It encodes CASSASLGGKQPQHF.

This chain joins TRBV7-8 and TRBJ2-3, with D possibly being TRBD2 (7 bases). This CDR3 has 15 amino acids. Trimming shortened V by 3 bases and J by 5 bases, and 15 bases separated the two germline ends. Germline V gives CDR1 SGHVS, CDR2 FQNEAQ. CDR3 coding DNA: TGTGCCAGCAGCTTCCTGGGGGGGCGCAAAGATACGCAGTATTTT. Its translation: CASSFLGGRKDTQYF.

This rearrangement joins TRBV11-2 to TRBJ1-1; D is perhaps TRBD1 (6 bases). The CDR3 is 14 amino acids. The V gene's germline CDR1 is SGHAT and CDR2 FQNNGV. Trimming took 5 bases from V and 0 from J, leaving 10 bases between them. The CDR3 protein is CASSADRMNTEAFF. CDR3 nucleotides: TGTGCCAGCAGCGCCGACAGGATGAACACTGAAGCTTTCTTT.

The chain joins TRBV19 to TRBJ2-7; 11 nucleotides align to TRBD2. The germline V gene has CDR1 LNHDA and CDR2 SQIVND (reference sequence). The length of the CDR3 is 15 residues. V lost 3 bases to trimming and J lost 3 bases; unmatched junction nucleotides: 4. The CDR3 bases are TGTGCCAGTAGTATGGGACTAGCGGAAATCTACGAGCAGTACTTC. Translating gives CASSMGLAEIYEQYF. The full variable domain, in which reference TRBV19 and TRBJ2-7 provide the parts outside the CDR3, is DGGITQSPKYLFRKEGQNVTLSCEQNLNHDAMYWYRQDPGQGLRLIYYSQIVNDFQKGDIAEGYSVSREKKESFPLTVTSAQKNPTAFYLCASSMGLAEIYEQYFGPGTRLTVT.

The chain links TRBV7-3 to TRBJ2-5; a possible D gene is TRBD1 (6 bases). CDR3 length equals 15 residues. Looked up from germline, CDR1 is SGHTA and CDR2 is FQGTGA. V was shortened by 5 bases and J by 5 bases, with 18 bases between the two germline ends. The CDR3 coding sequence is TGTGCCAGCAGCCCGAGGGGGTTCCAGGGGGAGACCCAGTACTTC. Residues: CASSPRGFQGETQYF.

The sample holds a few counts of this clone. The rearrangement joins TRBV5-5 to TRBJ1-5; D call uncertain. The V end lost 4 bases, the J end lost 0 bases, and 8 bases lay between the germline ends. CDR1 SGHKS and CDR2 YYEKEE come from the germline V gene (reference sequence). This CDR3 has 14 amino acids. As DNA, the CDR3 is TGTGCCAGCAGCCGAGTTGATAGCAATCAGCCCCAGCATTTT. Its translation is CASSRVDSNQPQHF.

The chain couples TRBV6-6 to TRBJ1-2; D not resolved. The germline V gene encodes CDR1 MNHNY and CDR2 SVGAGI (reference sequence). CDR3 length: 14 residues. The V end was cut by 0 bases, the J end by 1 base, with 6 bases between. CDR3 DNA: TGTGCCAGCAGTTACTCGGGCAATAACTATGGCTACACCTTC. It codes for CASSYSGNNYGYTF.

V and J are TRBV18 and TRBJ1-1, with D uncertain. Trimming removed 4 bases at V and 1 base at J, with 10 bases between. This CDR3 comprises 14 residues. Germline assignment: CDR1 KGHSH and CDR2 LQKENI. The CDR3 sequence is CASSLGRENTEAFF. CDR3 sequence (DNA): TGTGCCAGCTCACTAGGACGGGAGAACACTGAAGCTTTCTTT.

V gene TRBV2 combines with J gene TRBJ1-2, with 9 bases aligning to TRBD1. CDR1 and CDR2 from the germline V gene are SNHLY and FYNNEI. This CDR3 spans 13 amino acids. Unmatched junction bases numbered 6, after V lost 9 bases and J lost 4 bases. The CDR3 sequence: CASIQGAGYGYTF. The CDR3 DNA sequence: TGTGCCAGTATACAGGGGGCTGGCTATGGCTACACCTTC.

This clone occurred once. The chain uses TRBV29-1 and TRBJ2-7, with a weak D call TRBD1 (6 bases). The germline V and J ends were trimmed by 4 bases and 4 bases, with 14 bases remaining between them. CDR3 length: 13 residues. Germline CDR1 is SQVTM and CDR2 is ANQGSEA. The CDR3: CSVGQENSYEQYF. The CDR3 DNA sequence: TGCAGCGTTGGACAGGAAAATTCGTACGAGCAGTACTTC.

The CDR3 sequence: CASSQERLWEPDGVYGYTF. Here the CDR3 DNA reads TGCGCCAGCAGTCAAGAGCGGCTATGGGAACCGGATGGGGTCTATGGCTACACCTTC. The V and J genes are TRBV23-1 and TRBJ1-2, with D unclear. TRBV23-1 is an ORF for which the function is uncertain. The CDR3 consists of 19 residues. V gave up 2 bases and J gave up 4 bases, with 26 bases separating them.

The chain joins TRBV6-1 to TRBJ1-1; tentatively, D is TRBD1 (5 bases). CDR1 MNHNS and CDR2 SASEGT come from the germline V gene. This CDR3 is built from 16 residues. Trimming pared 3 bases from V and 1 base from J, leaving 15 bases between. CDR3 sequence reads: CASSDPGRTRNTEAFF. CDR3 DNA: TGTGCCAGCAGTGACCCCGGGCGGACACGGAACACTGAAGCTTTCTTT.

The chain uses TRBV27 and TRBJ2-7; 7 bases line up with TRBD1. From germline, CDR1 is MNHEY and CDR2 SMNVEV (reference sequence). V lost 5 bases to trimming and J lost 6 bases; unmatched junction nucleotides: 1. This CDR3 spans 11 amino acids. Here the CDR3 reads CASSNRGEQYF. The DNA for the CDR3 is TGTGCCAGCAGTAACAGGGGCGAGCAGTACTTC.

This chain uses TRBV19 with TRBJ2-7, with D perhaps matching TRBD2 (5 bases). The V end lost 8 bases, the J end lost 2 bases, and 16 bases lay between the germline ends. The length of the CDR3 is 14 residues. Germline CDR1 and CDR2: LNHDA and SQIVND (reference sequence). Here the CDR3 DNA reads TGTGCCAGTGGACGCTGGGAGACTCCCTACGAGCAGTACTTC. It translates to CASGRWETPYEQYF. Full variable domain (remainder filled in from reference TRBV19 and TRBJ2-7): DGGITQSPKYLFRKEGQNVTLSCEQNLNHDAMYWYRQDPGQGLRLIYYSQIVNDFQKGDIAEGYSVSREKKESFPLTVTSAQKNPTAFYLCASGRWETPYEQYFGPGTRLTVT.

This clone was counted a few times. The chain recombines TRBV6-5 with TRBJ1-1, with TRBD1 identical over 7 bases. Germline CDR1 is MNHEY and CDR2 is SVGAGI. J lost 6 bases, V lost 0 bases, and 10 bases had no gene match. The CDR3 spans 16 residues. CDR3 sequence reads: CASSYSPGQRISEAFF. Written as DNA, the CDR3 is TGTGCCAGCAGTTACTCGCCGGGACAGAGGATCTCTGAAGCTTTCTTT.

The chain is built from TRBV28 and TRBJ1-2; possibly TRBD1 for D (5 bases). Trimming removed 6 bases from V and 0 bases from J, with 17 bases in between. In germline, CDR1 is MDHEN, CDR2 SYDVKM. The CDR3 loop spans 16 amino acids. CDR3 nucleotides: TGTGCCAGCAGCCCCCTAGGGGAAATCCCTAACTATGGCTACACCTTC. Its protein product is CASSPLGEIPNYGYTF.